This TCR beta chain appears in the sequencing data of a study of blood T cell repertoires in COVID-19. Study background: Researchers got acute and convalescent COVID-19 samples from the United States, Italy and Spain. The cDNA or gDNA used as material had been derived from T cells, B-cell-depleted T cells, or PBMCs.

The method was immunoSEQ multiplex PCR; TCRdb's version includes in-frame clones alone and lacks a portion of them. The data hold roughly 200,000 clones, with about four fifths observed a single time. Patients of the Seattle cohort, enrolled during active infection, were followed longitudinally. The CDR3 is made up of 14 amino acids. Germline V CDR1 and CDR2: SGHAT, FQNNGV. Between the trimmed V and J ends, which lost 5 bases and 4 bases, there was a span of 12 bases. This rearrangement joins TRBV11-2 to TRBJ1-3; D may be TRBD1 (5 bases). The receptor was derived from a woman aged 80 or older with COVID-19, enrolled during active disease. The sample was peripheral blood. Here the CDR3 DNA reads TGTGCCAGCAGCCCAGAACAGGAAGGAAACACCATATATTTT. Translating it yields CASSPEQEGNTIYF. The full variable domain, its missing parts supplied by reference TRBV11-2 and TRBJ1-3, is EAGVAQSPRYKIIEKRQSVAFWCNPISGHATLYWYQQILGQGPKLLIQFQNNGVVDDSQLPKDRFSAERLKGVDSTLKIQPAKLEDSAVYLCASSPEQEGNTIYFGEGSWLTVV.